These T cell receptor beta chains were read from a single sample in a study of OX40 agonist ivuxolimab in advanced cancers. TCRdb's copy holds only in-frame clones and misses some; the assay was immunoSEQ multiplex PCR. The sample has around 85,000 clones, about 89% seen once. The sample was CD4+ or CD8+ T cells sorted from blood, taken in a trial of the OX40 agonist ivuxolimab. The source of these receptors is an adult with an advanced solid tumor such as melanoma, head and neck, liver or kidney cancer. Each CDR3 is given with its conserved first and last residue. A D gene is named only where the DNA matches it firmly. Clone sizes are given selectively: once, few, many, or a class where the clone is expanded.

>NA|TRBV28|TRBJ2-7|NA
CASSFRSYEQYF
TGTGCCAGCAGTTTCCGGTCCTACGAGCAGTACTTC
>NA|TRBV13|TRBJ2-6|NA
CASSLVYSGANVLTF
TGTGCCAGCAGCTTAGTTTACTCTGGGGCCAACGTCCTGACTTTC
>NA|TRBV6-6|TRBJ1-3|NA
CASSYNSGGNTIYF
TGTGCCAGCAGTTACAATTCCGGTGGAAACACCATATATTTT
>NA|TRBV5-6|TRBJ1-3|NA
CASSLGRAGNTIYF
TGTGCCAGCAGCTTGGGCCGGGCTGGAAACACCATATATTTT
>NA|TRBV30|TRBJ1-3|once
CAWGEGGSGNTIYF
TGTGCCTGGGGGGAAGGGGGCTCTGGAAACACCATATATTTT
>NA|TRBV28|TRBJ1-6|few
CASTLRGSSYNSPLHF
TGTGCCAGCACCTTGCGGGGAAGCTCCTATAATTCACCCCTCCACTTT
>NA|TRBV30|TRBJ2-3|NA
CAWSVASVGTDTQYF
TGTGCCTGGAGTGTGGCGTCGGTTGGGACAGATACGCAGTATTTT
>TRBD1|TRBV9|TRBJ1-2|NA
CASSVVEAGGNYGYTF
TGTGCCAGCAGCGTAGTGGAGGCAGGGGGGAACTATGGCTACACCTTC
>NA|TRBV6-6|TRBJ2-1|NA
CASSYGYNEQFF
TGTGCCAGCAGTTACGGCTACAATGAGCAGTTCTTC
>TRBD1|TRBV28|TRBJ1-2|NA
CASSPPGTGYGYTF
TGTGCCAGCAGTCCCCCGGGGACAGGATATGGCTACACCTTC
>TRBD1|TRBV6-6|TRBJ1-6|once
CASSYYGTDHSPLHF
TGTGCCAGCAGTTACTATGGGACAGATCATTCACCCCTCCACTTT
>NA|TRBV5-4|TRBJ1-2|NA
CASSLNADRLFYGYTF
TGTGCCAGCAGCTTGAACGCAGACCGCCTCTTCTATGGCTACACCTTC
>NA|TRBV6-6|TRBJ2-3|NA
CASSYSWGSGTDTQYF
TGTGCCAGCAGTTACTCGTGGGGTAGTGGTACAGATACGCAGTATTTT
>NA|TRBV6-5|TRBJ1-5|once
CASRPTGLGNQPQHF
TGTGCCAGCAGACCAACAGGGTTGGGCAATCAGCCCCAGCATTTT
>NA|TRBV2|TRBJ1-5|NA
CASSGDWDYSNQPQHF
TGTGCCAGCAGTGGAGACTGGGACTATAGCAATCAGCCCCAGCATTTT
>NA|TRBV7-9|TRBJ1-2|once
CASSLSGPGYGYTF
TGTGCCAGCAGCTTATCGGGGCCGGGCTATGGCTACACCTTC
>NA|TRBV18|TRBJ1-1|NA
CASSPRYPNTEAFF
TGTGCCAGCTCACCCCGGTACCCGAACACTGAAGCTTTCTTT
>NA|TRBV27|TRBJ2-5|NA
CASSTSGETQYF
TGTGCCAGCAGCACATCCGGGGAGACCCAGTACTTC
>TRBD2|TRBV9|TRBJ2-1|NA
CASSVDRGGDYNEQFF
TGTGCCAGCAGCGTAGATCGCGGGGGGGACTACAATGAGCAGTTCTTC
>NA|TRBV19|TRBJ2-1|NA
CASSKNPTYNEQFF
TGTGCCAGTAGTAAGAATCCGACCTACAATGAGCAGTTCTTC
>NA|TRBV29-1|TRBJ1-1|few
CSSDLNTEAFF
TGCAGCTCCGACTTGAACACTGAAGCTTTCTTT
>TRBD2|TRBV4-2|TRBJ2-1|NA
CASSQSWFSSGYNEQFF
TGTGCCAGCAGCCAATCTTGGTTTTCTAGCGGATACAATGAGCAGTTCTTC
>NA|TRBV6-6|TRBJ2-5|NA
CASIGQGSETQYF
TGTGCCAGCATTGGGCAGGGAAGCGAGACCCAGTACTTC
>TRBD1|TRBV6-5|TRBJ1-2|NA
CASSYEGGQGYGYTF
TGTGCCAGCAGTTACGAGGGGGGACAGGGCTATGGCTACACCTTC
>NA|TRBV19|TRBJ2-2|once
CASSPPGGGAFGELFF
TGTGCCAGTAGTCCTCCTGGCGGGGGCGCATTCGGGGAGCTGTTTTTT
>NA|TRBV6-5|TRBJ1-3|NA
CASSYGTAGNTIYF
TGTGCCAGCAGTTACGGGACCGCCGGAAACACCATATATTTT
>TRBD1|TRBV28|TRBJ1-1|NA
CASRLGTGTTEAFF
TGTGCCAGCAGACTCGGGACAGGGACCACTGAAGCTTTCTTT
>TRBD2|TRBV30|TRBJ2-1|NA
CAWNSGNYNEQFF
TGTGCCTGGAATAGCGGGAACTACAATGAGCAGTTCTTC
>TRBD2|TRBV9|TRBJ2-3|NA
CASSLRKTSGRTDTQYF
TGTGCCAGCAGCCTCAGAAAGACCAGCGGGAGGACAGATACGCAGTATTTT
>TRBD1|TRBV2|TRBJ1-2|NA
CASKGWGQGGYGYTF
TGTGCCAGCAAAGGCTGGGGCCAGGGGGGGTATGGCTACACCTTC
>NA|TRBV11-2|TRBJ1-6|NA
CASSLYGDSPLHF
TGTGCCAGCAGCTTATATGGGGATTCACCCCTCCACTTT
>NA|TRBV29-1|TRBJ1-3|NA
CSVVGGLFNTIYF
TGCAGCGTTGTTGGAGGGTTATTTAACACCATATATTTT
>NA|TRBV6-4|TRBJ1-5|NA
CASSVVFGQPQHF
TGTGCCAGCAGCGTAGTTTTTGGTCAGCCCCAGCATTTT